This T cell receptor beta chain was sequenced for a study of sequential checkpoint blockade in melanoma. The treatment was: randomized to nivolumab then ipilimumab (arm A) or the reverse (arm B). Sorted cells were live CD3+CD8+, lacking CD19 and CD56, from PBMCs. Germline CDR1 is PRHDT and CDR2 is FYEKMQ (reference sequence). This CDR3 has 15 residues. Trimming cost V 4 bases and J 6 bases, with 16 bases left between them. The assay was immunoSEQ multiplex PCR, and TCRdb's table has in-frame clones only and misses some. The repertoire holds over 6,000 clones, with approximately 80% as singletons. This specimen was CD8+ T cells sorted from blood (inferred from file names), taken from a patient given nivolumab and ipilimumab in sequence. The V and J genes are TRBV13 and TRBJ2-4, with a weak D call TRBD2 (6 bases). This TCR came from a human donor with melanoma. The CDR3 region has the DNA TGTGCCAGCAGCTCCCGGTCGAGGGGAGGAAACATTCAGTACTTC. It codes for CASSSRSRGGNIQYF. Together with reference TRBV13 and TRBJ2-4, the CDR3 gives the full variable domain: AAGVIQSPRHLIKEKRETATLKCYPIPRHDTVYWYQQGPGQDPQFLISFYEKMQSDKGSIPDRFSAQQFSDYHSELNMSSLELGDSALYFCASSSRSRGGNIQYFGAGTRLSVL.